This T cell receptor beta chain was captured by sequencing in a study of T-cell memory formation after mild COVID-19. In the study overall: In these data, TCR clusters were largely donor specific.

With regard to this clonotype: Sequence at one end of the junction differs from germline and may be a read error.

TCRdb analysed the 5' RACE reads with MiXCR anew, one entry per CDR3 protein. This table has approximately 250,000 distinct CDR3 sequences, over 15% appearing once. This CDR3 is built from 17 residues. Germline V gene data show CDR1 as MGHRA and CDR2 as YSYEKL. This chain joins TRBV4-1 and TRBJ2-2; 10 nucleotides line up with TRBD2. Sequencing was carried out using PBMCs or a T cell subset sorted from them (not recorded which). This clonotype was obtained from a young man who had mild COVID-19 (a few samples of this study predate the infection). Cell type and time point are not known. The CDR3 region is CASSQGSGGAYTGELFF. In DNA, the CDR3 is TGCGCCAGCAGTCAAGGAAGCGGGGGGGCATATACCGGGGAGCTGTTTTTT.